Included here is one T cell receptor beta chain sequence, with context. The data were obtained in a study of identical twins. TCRdb itself ran the 5' RACE reads through MiXCR, one entry per CDR3 protein. Of 700,000 or so distinct CDR3 sequences in the sample, roughly 8% were seen once. Another study also made use of these data, one on yellow fever vaccine responses in identical twins.

Source material: PBMCs. The receptor was isolated from a woman younger than 35 in good health.

The CDR3 loop reads CASSVLGTLSNEQFF. CDR3 sequence (DNA): TGTGCCAGCAGTGTCCTAGGGACGCTCTCCAATGAGCAGTTCTTC. The rearrangement joins TRBV12-3 or TRBV12-4 to TRBJ2-1; tentatively, D is TRBD1 or TRBD2 (5 bases each). The V and J ends lost 5 bases and 6 bases respectively, with 17 bases between them. This CDR3 contains 15 residues.